These 14 T cell receptor beta chains were sequenced from one sample in a study of cytomegalovirus exposure and HLA in healthy donors. Both 60 Vbeta primers and 13 Jbeta primers went into the PCR. Here immunoSEQ multiplex PCR was the method, and the copy in TCRdb shows in-frame clones only, minus some. Of under 130,000 clones listed, about four fifths are singletons. The sample was PBMCs. The origin of the receptors is a young man in good health and CMV-seronegative.

The V gene is TRBV5-6, the J gene TRBJ2-1, with D hard to call. Germline CDR1 and CDR2: SGHDT and YYEEEE. The length of the CDR3 is 13 residues. V shed 5 bases and J shed 10 bases, with 16 bases lying between them. The CDR3 region has the DNA TGTGCCAGCAGTTCCGACACGGTTAAGGAGCAGTTCTTC. Its protein is CASSSDTVKEQFF.

The chain links TRBV5-1 to TRBJ1-4; perhaps TRBD1 as D (6 bases). The CDR3 runs to 14 residues. Per germline, CDR1 SGHRS and CDR2 YFSETQ. Trimming stripped 2 bases from V and 3 bases from J, with 8 bases between. The CDR3 coding sequence is TGCGCCAGCAGCTTTGGACAGCCTAATGAAAAACTGTTTTTT. This sequence encodes CASSFGQPNEKLFF.

This rearrangement joins TRBV27 to TRBJ1-2; no reliable D call. CDR1 MNHEY and CDR2 SMNVEV come from the germline V gene (reference sequence). Between the trimmed V and J ends, which lost 0 bases and 4 bases, there was a span of 15 bases. There are 16 residues in the CDR3. The CDR3 spells CASSLSAPPPGYGYTF. As DNA, the CDR3 is TGTGCCAGCAGTTTATCGGCTCCCCCGCCGGGCTATGGCTACACCTTC.

This clone has only one observation. This rearrangement joins TRBV6-5 to TRBJ2-7; 8 bases are a match to TRBD1. Germline V gene sequence: CDR1 MNHEY, CDR2 SVGAGI. The V gene end was trimmed by 4 bases and the J gene end by 0 bases; junction bases not matched to a gene: 8. CDR3 length equals 16 residues. The CDR3 sequence is CASSSSGQGSSYEQYF. The CDR3 DNA sequence: TGTGCCAGCAGTTCTTCAGGACAGGGCAGCTCCTACGAGCAGTACTTC.

The rearrangement joins TRBV5-1 to TRBJ2-3; no definite D call. Trimming left V 0 bases short and J 4 bases short, with 9 bases between. From germline, CDR1 is SGHRS and CDR2 YFSETQ. The CDR3 contains 14 residues. The CDR3 DNA reads TGCGCCAGCAGCTTGGGCCCTGAGGCAGATACGCAGTATTTT. It translates to CASSLGPEADTQYF.

This chain uses TRBV2 with TRBJ2-5, with D unclear. V gave up 3 bases and J gave up 5 bases, with 10 bases separating them. The germline gives CDR1 SNHLY, CDR2 FYNNEI. The CDR3 spans 13 residues. CDR3 loop: CASSEYLRETQYF. The CDR3 nucleotides are TGTGCCAGCAGTGAGTACCTCCGGGAGACCCAGTACTTC.

The chain couples TRBV15 to TRBJ1-4, with 8 nucleotides matching TRBD1. Trimming took 3 bases from V and 8 from J; bases not matched to a gene: 5. CDR3 length: 14 amino acids. Germline V gene data show CDR1 as LNHNV and CDR2 as YYDKDF (reference sequence). In nucleotides, the CDR3 is TGTGCCACCAGCAGCGGACAGGGTAGAGAAAAACTGTTTTTT. Protein: CATSSGQGREKLFF.

The chain carries TRBV29-1 and TRBJ2-5, with 9 bases fitting TRBD2. In germline, CDR1 is SQVTM, CDR2 ANQGSEA. The CDR3 runs to 19 residues. V dropped 4 bases and J dropped 8; count of bases not matched to a gene: 26. CDR3: CSVAPPSGAGGLGWFTQYF. The CDR3 DNA sequence: TGCAGCGTTGCCCCCCCTTCAGGGGCGGGAGGGTTAGGGTGGTTCACCCAGTACTTC.

The chain uses TRBV5-4 and TRBJ1-5; D is unclear. The CDR3 totals 16 residues. The V and J ends lost 0 bases and 0 bases respectively, with 10 bases between them. The germline V gene encodes CDR1 SGHNT and CDR2 YYREEE (reference sequence). DNA for the CDR3: TGTGCCAGCAGCTTGGGGGGAGGGAGTAGCAATCAGCCCCAGCATTTT. Translation: CASSLGGGSSNQPQHF.

In this sample, this clone turned up a few times. This chain joins TRBV7-9 and TRBJ2-2; possibly TRBD2 for D (6 bases). V lost 1 base and J lost 5, with 11 bases in between. The CDR3 is made up of 15 amino acids. Germline CDR1 reads SEHNR; CDR2 reads FQNEAQ (reference sequence). CDR3 sequence: CASSLDGGVTGELFF. The CDR3 nucleotides read TGTGCCAGCAGCTTAGACGGGGGAGTAACCGGGGAGCTGTTTTTT.

The chain carries TRBV28 and TRBJ2-5; 7 bases map to TRBD2. The CDR3 is made up of 17 amino acids. Germline CDR1 is MDHEN and CDR2 is SYDVKM. With 4 bases clipped from V and 4 bases from J, the junction kept 15 bases outside the gene matches. CDR3 in DNA: TGTGCCAGCAGTTCCGTCCGGGGAGGGAGGGTCGGAGAGACCCAGTACTTC. Its translation is CASSSVRGGRVGETQYF.

This chain connects TRBV12-5 to TRBJ2-7; the D gene is possibly TRBD1 (6 bases). The CDR3 extends over 15 amino acids. Germline CDR1 reads LGHNT; CDR2 reads FRNRAP. Trimming cost V 5 bases and J 0 bases, with 14 bases left between them. CDR3 coding DNA: TGTGCTAGTGGTATGGGACACCAAAGCTCCTACGAGCAGTACTTC. Translation: CASGMGHQSSYEQYF.

The CDR3 sequence is CASSLAAGDYEQYF. CDR3 DNA sequence: TGTGCCAGCAGCTTAGCGGCAGGGGACTACGAGCAGTACTTC. The chain employs TRBV7-2 and TRBJ2-7, with D possibly being TRBD1 (6 bases). The germline CDR1 and CDR2 sequences are SGHTA and FQGNSA. CDR3 length equals 14 residues. V was clipped by 0 bases and J by 3 bases, with 9 bases between them.

The V call is TRBV6-5, the J call TRBJ1-2; 8 bases line up with TRBD1. This CDR3 is built from 16 residues. Germline loops: CDR1 MNHEY, CDR2 SVGAGI. With V trimmed by 0 bases and J by 8 bases, 11 bases remained unmatched. Written as DNA, the CDR3 is TGTGCCAGCAGTTACTCGACACAGGGGGACCGGGGGGGCTACACCTTC. Translation: CASSYSTQGDRGGYTF.